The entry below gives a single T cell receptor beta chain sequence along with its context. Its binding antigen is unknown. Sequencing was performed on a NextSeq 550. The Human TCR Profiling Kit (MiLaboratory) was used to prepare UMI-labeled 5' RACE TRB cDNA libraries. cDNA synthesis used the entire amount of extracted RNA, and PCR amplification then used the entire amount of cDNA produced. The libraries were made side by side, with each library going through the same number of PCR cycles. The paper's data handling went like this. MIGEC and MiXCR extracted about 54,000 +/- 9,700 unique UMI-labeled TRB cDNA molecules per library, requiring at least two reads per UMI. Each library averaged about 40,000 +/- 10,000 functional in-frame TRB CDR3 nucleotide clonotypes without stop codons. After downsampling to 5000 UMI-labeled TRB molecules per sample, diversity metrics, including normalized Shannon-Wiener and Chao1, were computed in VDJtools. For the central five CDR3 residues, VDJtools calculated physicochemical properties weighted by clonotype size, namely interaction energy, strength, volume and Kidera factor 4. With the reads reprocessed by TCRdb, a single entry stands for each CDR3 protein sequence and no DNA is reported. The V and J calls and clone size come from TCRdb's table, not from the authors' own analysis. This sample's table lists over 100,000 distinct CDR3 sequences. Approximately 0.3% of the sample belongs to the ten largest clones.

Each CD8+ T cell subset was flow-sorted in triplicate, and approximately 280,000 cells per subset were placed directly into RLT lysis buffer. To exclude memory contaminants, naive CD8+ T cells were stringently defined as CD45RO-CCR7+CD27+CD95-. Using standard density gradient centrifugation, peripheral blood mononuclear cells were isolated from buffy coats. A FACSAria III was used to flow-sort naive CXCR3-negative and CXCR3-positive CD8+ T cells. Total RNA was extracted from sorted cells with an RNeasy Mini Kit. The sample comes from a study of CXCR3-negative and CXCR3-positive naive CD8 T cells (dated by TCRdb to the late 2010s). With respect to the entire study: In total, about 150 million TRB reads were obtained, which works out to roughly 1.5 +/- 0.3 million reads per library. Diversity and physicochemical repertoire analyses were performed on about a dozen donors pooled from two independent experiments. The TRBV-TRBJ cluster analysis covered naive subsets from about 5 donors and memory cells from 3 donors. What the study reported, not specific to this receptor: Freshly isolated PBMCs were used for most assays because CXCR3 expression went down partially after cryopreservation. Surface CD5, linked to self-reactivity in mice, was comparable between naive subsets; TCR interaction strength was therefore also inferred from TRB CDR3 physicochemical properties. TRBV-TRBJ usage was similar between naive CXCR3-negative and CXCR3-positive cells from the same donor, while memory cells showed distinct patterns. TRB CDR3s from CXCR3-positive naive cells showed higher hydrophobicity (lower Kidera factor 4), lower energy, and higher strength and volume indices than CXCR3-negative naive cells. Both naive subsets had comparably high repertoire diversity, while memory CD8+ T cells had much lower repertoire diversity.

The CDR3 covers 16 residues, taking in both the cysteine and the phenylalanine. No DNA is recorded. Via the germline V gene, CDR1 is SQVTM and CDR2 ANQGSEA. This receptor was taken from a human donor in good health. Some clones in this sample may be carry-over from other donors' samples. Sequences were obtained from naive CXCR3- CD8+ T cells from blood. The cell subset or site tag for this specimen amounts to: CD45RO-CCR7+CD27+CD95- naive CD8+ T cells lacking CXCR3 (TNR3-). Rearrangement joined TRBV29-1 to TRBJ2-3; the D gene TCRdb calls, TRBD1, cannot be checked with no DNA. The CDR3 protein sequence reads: CSVNTMTGPSTDTQYF.